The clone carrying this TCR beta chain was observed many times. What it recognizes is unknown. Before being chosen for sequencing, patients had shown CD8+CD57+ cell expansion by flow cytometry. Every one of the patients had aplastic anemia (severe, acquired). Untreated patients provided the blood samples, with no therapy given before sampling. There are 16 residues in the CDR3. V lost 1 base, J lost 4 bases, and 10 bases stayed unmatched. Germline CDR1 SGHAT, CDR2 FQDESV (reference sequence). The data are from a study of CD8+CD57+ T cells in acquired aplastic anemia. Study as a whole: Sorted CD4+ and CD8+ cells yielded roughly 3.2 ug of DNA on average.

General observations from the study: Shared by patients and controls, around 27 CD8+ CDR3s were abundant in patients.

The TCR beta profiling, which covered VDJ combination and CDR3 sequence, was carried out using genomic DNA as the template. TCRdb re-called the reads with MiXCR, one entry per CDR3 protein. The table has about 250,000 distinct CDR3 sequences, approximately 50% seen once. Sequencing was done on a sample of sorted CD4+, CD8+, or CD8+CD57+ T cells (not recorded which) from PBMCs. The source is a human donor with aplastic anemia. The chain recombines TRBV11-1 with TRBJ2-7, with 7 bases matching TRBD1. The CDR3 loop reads CASSLDHRDRGYEQYF. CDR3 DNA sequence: TGTGCCAGCAGCTTAGACCACCGGGACAGAGGATACGAGCAGTACTTC.